Listed here are 11 T cell receptor beta chains from one sample, sequenced in a study of OX40 agonist ivuxolimab in advanced cancers. Here immunoSEQ multiplex PCR was the method, and the copy in TCRdb shows in-frame clones only, minus some. The table records approximately 75,000 clones, about 88% of them present only once. The specimen was CD4+ or CD8+ T cells sorted from blood, collected in a trial of the OX40 agonist ivuxolimab. The receptors derive from an adult with an advanced solid tumor such as melanoma, head and neck, liver or kidney cancer.

This clone appeared once. The chain links TRBV27 to TRBJ1-1; D may be TRBD1 (5 bases). V lost 2 bases and J 1 base, leaving 11 bases between the germline ends. CDR3 length: 15 residues. CDR1 is MNHEY and CDR2 is SMNVEV in the germline V gene (reference sequence). The CDR3 sequence is CASSLKGMGNTEAFF. In nucleotides, the CDR3 is TGTGCCAGCAGTTTAAAGGGGATGGGGAACACTGAAGCTTTCTTT.

This CDR3 reads CASRTSSGGPDTQYF. The CDR3 DNA reads TGTGCCAGCAGGACAAGCAGCGGGGGGCCAGATACGCAGTATTTT. The chain uses TRBV7-2 and TRBJ2-3; TRBD2 matches at 9 bases. The trim removed 6 bases at V and 4 bases at J, leaving 8 bases unmatched. The length of the CDR3 is 15 residues. Germline-derived CDR1 and CDR2 are SGHTA and FQGNSA. Full variable domain (outside the CDR3, taken from reference TRBV7-2 and TRBJ2-3): GAGVSQSPSNKVTEKGKDVELRCDPISGHTALYWYRQSLGQGLEFLIYFQGNSAPDKSGLPSDRFSAERTGGSVSTLTIQRTQQEDSAVYLCASRTSSGGPDTQYFGPGTRLTVL.

The chain carries TRBV7-2 and TRBJ2-1; TRBD1 matches at 9 bases. V trimming: 6 bases; J trimming: 2 bases; junction bases outside the gene matches: 5. Per germline, CDR1 SGHTA and CDR2 FQGNSA. The CDR3 is 15 residues long. CDR3 in amino acids: CASRLTGGPYNEQFF. CDR3 DNA: TGTGCCAGCAGGCTCACAGGGGGCCCCTACAATGAGCAGTTCTTC.

This chain links TRBV7-6 with TRBJ2-1, with D possibly matching TRBD1 (6 bases). Germline-derived CDR1 and CDR2 are SGHVS and FNYEAQ. V was pared by 0 bases and J by 9 bases, with 12 bases between. This CDR3 has 14 residues. This CDR3 reads CASSLAQGIGEQFF. As DNA, the CDR3 is TGTGCCAGCAGCTTAGCTCAGGGGATCGGTGAGCAGTTCTTC.

The genes are TRBV5-4 and TRBJ1-5, with D unresolved. The CDR3 covers 12 residues. V gave up 3 bases and J gave up 7 bases, with 8 bases separating them. CDR1 and CDR2 from the germline V gene are SGHNT and YYREEE (reference sequence). The CDR3 reads CASSSLGQPQHF. The CDR3 DNA reads as TGTGCCAGCAGCTCTCTGGGGCAGCCCCAGCATTTT.

V is TRBV29-1 and J is TRBJ2-7; 9 bases match TRBD1. CDR1 SQVTM and CDR2 ANQGSEA come from the germline V gene. This CDR3 has 16 residues. V was clipped by 0 bases and J by 6 bases; unmatched bases: 12. CDR3 coding DNA: TGCAGCGTTGAAGATCCGCGACAGGGGGGTCGTGGCGAGCAGTACTTC. Translated, it gives CSVEDPRQGGRGEQYF.

This chain links TRBV5-1 with TRBJ2-5; D call uncertain. The V and J ends lost 0 bases and 2 bases respectively, with 11 bases between them. The CDR3 covers 15 residues. The germline V gene has CDR1 SGHRS and CDR2 YFSETQ. The DNA of the CDR3 is TGCGCCAGCAGCTTGGGGTCTACCCTACAAGAGACCCAGTACTTC. Residues: CASSLGSTLQETQYF.

The V call is TRBV5-1, the J call TRBJ2-5; 13 bases are a match to TRBD2. The CDR3 totals 17 residues. Germline V gives CDR1 SGHRS, CDR2 YFSETQ. J was trimmed by 0 bases and V by 4 bases; bases with no gene match: 6. The CDR3 spells CASSVGLAGDHQETQYF. The CDR3 coding sequence is TGCGCCAGCAGCGTCGGACTAGCGGGGGACCACCAAGAGACCCAGTACTTC.

The chain has TRBV30 and TRBJ2-1; 8 bases line up with TRBD1. With 0 bases clipped from V and 3 bases from J, the junction kept 4 bases outside the gene matches. Looked up from germline, CDR1 is GTSNPN and CDR2 is SVGIG (reference sequence). This CDR3 has 15 amino acids. As DNA, the CDR3 is TGTGCCTGGAGTGTCGGGACAGGAGACTACAATGAGCAGTTCTTC. Its translation: CAWSVGTGDYNEQFF.

The chain uses TRBV4-1 and TRBJ2-7, with 10 bases aligning to TRBD1. Germline V CDR1 and CDR2: MGHRA, YSYEKL. The CDR3 loop spans 15 amino acids. V lost 4 bases, J lost 4 bases, and 7 bases stayed unmatched. This CDR3 reads CASSPGTGDRYEQYF. DNA of the CDR3: TGCGCCAGCAGCCCCGGGACAGGGGATAGGTACGAGCAGTACTTC.

V and J are TRBV6-1 and TRBJ1-1; D not certain. Germline CDR1 and CDR2: MNHNS and SASEGT. The CDR3 runs 14 residues. Deletions cut 6 bases from V and 7 bases from J, with 18 bases between. CDR3 loop: CASRSRVEQNEAFF. The DNA of the CDR3 is TGTGCCAGCAGGTCCCGGGTGGAACAGAATGAAGCTTTCTTT.